This T cell receptor beta chain was retrieved from a study of a mutant IDH1 vaccine in newly diagnosed glioma. Turning to the study itself: Vaccinations were initiated 4-6 weeks following radiotherapy alone, or were given together with temozolomide cycles. Treated individuals were approximately 60% male and approximately 40% female, averaging approximately 40 years of age.

Sequencing was performed with immunoSEQ multiplex PCR; in TCRdb, only in-frame clones are kept and a portion is missing. The sample yields about 32,000 clones, more than 65% seen once. Stated time point: week 35, safety follow-up. The investigators gave 300 ug of mutant IDH1 20-mer peptide in each vaccine dose, together with topical imiquimod. Astrocytomas found in donors were new, WHO grade 3 or 4, IDH1-mutant and ATRX-lost. J gave up 1 base and V 5 bases, and 6 bases lay outside the gene matches. Germline V gives CDR1 LNHDA, CDR2 SQIVND (reference sequence). This CDR3 contains 15 residues. As to this clone: Antigen specificity is unknown.

The source of this sequence is a young man with glioma. The sequencing here drew on PBMCs, taken from a glioma patient whose treatment included an IDH1 peptide vaccine. The chain has TRBV19 and TRBJ1-1; 8 nucleotides match TRBD1. Written as DNA, the CDR3 is TGTGCCAGTAGTTCCGGACAGGGCGGGAACACTGAAGCTTTCTTT. It codes for CASSSGQGGNTEAFF. Complete variable domain (other parts from reference TRBV19 and TRBJ1-1): DGGITQSPKYLFRKEGQNVTLSCEQNLNHDAMYWYRQDPGQGLRLIYYSQIVNDFQKGDIAEGYSVSREKKESFPLTVTSAQKNPTAFYLCASSSGQGGNTEAFFGQGTRLTVV.